This TCR beta chain was identified during a study of blood T cell repertoires in COVID-19. Libraries were prepared by immunoSEQ multiplex PCR; TCRdb keeps only in-frame clonotypes and omits some of them. The sample holds fewer than 150,000 clones, roughly 80% seen once. Looked up from germline, CDR1 is MNHEY and CDR2 is SVGAGI. CDR3 size: 12 residues. The V end was cut by 2 bases, the J end by 8 bases, with 9 bases between. This TCR came from a human donor in a cohort sampled during active COVID-19. The chain combines TRBV6-5 with TRBJ1-1, with D possibly being TRBD1 (5 bases). Specimen: peripheral blood. CDR3 amino acids: CASSYGGTEAFF. CDR3 nucleotides: TGTGCCAGCAGTTACGGGGGGACCGAAGCTTTCTTT.